This TCR beta chain comes out of a study of T cell changes during pregnancy in multiple sclerosis (dated by TCRdb to the late 2010s). Regarding the study in general: Changes in the T cell repertoire over the course of pregnancy were examined in this study in women with multiple sclerosis.

Receptors were amplified or captured by the immunoSEQ multiplex PCR assay. TCRdb's version of the immuneACCESS table is confined to in-frame rearrangements and falls short of the full clone set. An unresolved V gene accounts for under half of the shortfall where checked; the remainder is of unknown origin. The sample includes about 24,000 clones, with about 88% observed a single time. About 0.68% of the sample belongs to the ten largest clones. V trim: 2 bases; J trim: 6 bases; unmatched bases: 4. Reading from cysteine to phenylalanine, the CDR3 counts 14 amino acids. Only the CDR3 portion is preserved as DNA: 42 bases, with reading frame beginning at the first base. The germline V gene specifies MNHNS as CDR1 and SASEGT as CDR2. As regards this clone: No cognate antigen has been identified for it. Per-base quality was not reported, and no clone a single base away is much larger than it.

The source is a female donor in good health, enrolled as a control in a pregnancy study. The rearranged segments are TRBV6-1 and TRBJ1-3, with 7 central nucleotides matching TRBD1. Source: CD4+ T cells from peripheral blood mononuclear cells, taken in the first trimester of pregnancy. The CDR3 in this case is CASSEYRGQNTIYF. The DNA sequence is TGTGCCAGCAGTGAATACAGGGGACAAAACACCATATATTTT.